The present entry profiles one T cell receptor beta chain with its context. Clones were sequenced by immunoSEQ multiplex PCR, and TCRdb holds only the in-frame ones, with some missing. This table holds about 710,000 clones, more than 70% found once. This record belongs to a study of shared T cell receptors in the human thymus. The germline V gene encodes CDR1 MDHEN and CDR2 SYDVKM. This CDR3 has 14 amino acids. V was trimmed by 5 bases and J by 1 base, leaving 11 bases between them. The same sample was also used in a study of human thymus T cells. From that report: Thymic material originated from resections removed in the course of corrective heart surgery. An apparent bias in V and J gene usage was seen in thymic and blood repertoires. Thymic TCR repertoires of unrelated people reportedly overlapped highly.

The sample consisted of thymocytes. The chain is built from TRBV28 and TRBJ1-1; D unresolved. This TCR came from a boy younger than two with a congenital heart defect. The CDR3 protein is CASSPQVGNTEAFF. CDR3 bases: TGTGCCAGCAGTCCCCAGGTGGGGAACACTGAAGCTTTCTTT.